This T cell receptor beta chain was observed in a study of cytomegalovirus exposure and HLA in healthy donors. PCR used 60 Vbeta primers and 13 Jbeta primers. Profiling relied on immunoSEQ multiplex PCR, and the TCRdb table lists in-frame clones only, not all of them. The sample has about 120,000 clones; roughly 80% are singletons. Germline CDR1 reads SGDLS; CDR2 reads YYNGEE. The CDR3 loop spans 15 amino acids. V was clipped by 1 base and J by 6 bases, with 13 bases between them. The V gene is TRBV9, the J gene TRBJ2-2, with D unclear. The sample was PBMCs. This sequence was found in a female donor in good health and CMV-seronegative. The CDR3 sequence: CASSVTLSVPGELFF. The CDR3 coding sequence is TGTGCCAGCAGCGTAACTTTAAGCGTACCCGGGGAGCTGTTTTTT.